The clone carrying this T cell receptor (beta chain) was counted a few times. As yet, its antigen is unknown. These data originate in a study of CD8 T cells in ankylosing spondylitis. Using its own MiXCR run on the 5' RACE reads, TCRdb lists one record per CDR3 protein. The repertoire holds about 440,000 distinct CDR3 sequences, with about 15% as singletons. Study-wide points: Significant enrichment of disease-linked clones was reported in matched ankylosing spondylitis synovial fluid. A TCR beta motif made of several highly homologous variants seemed typical of ankylosing spondylitis blood.

This TCR was sampled from a male donor with ankylosing spondylitis. Sequencing was done on a sample of blood, either unsorted or a sorted T cell fraction (not recorded which).

CDR3 sequence (DNA): TGTGCCAGCAGCTTAACCCCTCTAGCGGGCGAGCAGTACTTC. Translating it yields CASSLTPLAGEQYF. The chain combines TRBV7-2 with TRBJ2-7; 8 nucleotides line up with TRBD2. The germline gives CDR1 SGHTA, CDR2 FQGNSA. J lost 6 bases, V lost 2 bases, and 6 bases had no gene match. This CDR3 has 14 residues.